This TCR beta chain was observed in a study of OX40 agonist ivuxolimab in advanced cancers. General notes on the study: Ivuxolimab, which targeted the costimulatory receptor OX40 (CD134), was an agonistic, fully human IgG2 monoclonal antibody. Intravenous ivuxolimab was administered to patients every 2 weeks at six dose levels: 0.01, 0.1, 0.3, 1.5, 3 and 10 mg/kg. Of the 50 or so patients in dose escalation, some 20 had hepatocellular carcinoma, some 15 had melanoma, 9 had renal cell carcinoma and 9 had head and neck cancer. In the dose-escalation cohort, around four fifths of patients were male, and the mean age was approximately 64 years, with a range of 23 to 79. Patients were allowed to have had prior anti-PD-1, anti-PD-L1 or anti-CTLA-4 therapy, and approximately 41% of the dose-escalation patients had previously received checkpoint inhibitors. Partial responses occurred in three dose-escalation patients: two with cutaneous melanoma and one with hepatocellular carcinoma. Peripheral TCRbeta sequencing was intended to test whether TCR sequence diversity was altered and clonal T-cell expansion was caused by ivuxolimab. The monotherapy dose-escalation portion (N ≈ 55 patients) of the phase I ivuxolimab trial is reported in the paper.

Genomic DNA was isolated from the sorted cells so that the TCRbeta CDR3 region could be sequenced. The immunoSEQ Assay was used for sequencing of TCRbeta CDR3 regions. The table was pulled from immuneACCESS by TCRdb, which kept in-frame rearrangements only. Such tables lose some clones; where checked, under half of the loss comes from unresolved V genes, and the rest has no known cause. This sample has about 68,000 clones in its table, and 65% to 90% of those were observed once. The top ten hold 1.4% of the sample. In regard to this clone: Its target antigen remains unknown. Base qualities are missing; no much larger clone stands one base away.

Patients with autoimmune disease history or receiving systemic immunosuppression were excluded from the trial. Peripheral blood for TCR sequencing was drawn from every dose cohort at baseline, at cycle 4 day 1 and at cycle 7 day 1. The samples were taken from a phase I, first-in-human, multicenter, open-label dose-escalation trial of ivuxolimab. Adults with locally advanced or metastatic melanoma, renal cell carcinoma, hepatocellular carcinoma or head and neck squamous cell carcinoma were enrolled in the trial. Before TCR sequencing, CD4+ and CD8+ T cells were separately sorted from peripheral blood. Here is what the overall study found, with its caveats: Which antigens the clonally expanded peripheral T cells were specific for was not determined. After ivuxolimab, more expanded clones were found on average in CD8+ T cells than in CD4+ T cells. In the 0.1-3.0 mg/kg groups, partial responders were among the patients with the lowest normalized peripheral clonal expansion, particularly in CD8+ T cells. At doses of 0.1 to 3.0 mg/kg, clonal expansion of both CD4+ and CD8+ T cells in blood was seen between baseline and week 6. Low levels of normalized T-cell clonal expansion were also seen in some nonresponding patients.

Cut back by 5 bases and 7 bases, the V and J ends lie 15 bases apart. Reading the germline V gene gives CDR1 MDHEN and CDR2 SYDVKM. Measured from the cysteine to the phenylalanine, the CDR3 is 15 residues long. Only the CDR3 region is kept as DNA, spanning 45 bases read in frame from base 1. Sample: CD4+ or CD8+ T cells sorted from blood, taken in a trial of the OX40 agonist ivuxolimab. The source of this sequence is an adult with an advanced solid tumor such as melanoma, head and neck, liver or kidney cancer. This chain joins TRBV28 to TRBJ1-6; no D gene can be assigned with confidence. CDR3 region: CASSQTRAANSPLHF. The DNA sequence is TGTGCCAGCAGTCAGACCCGGGCGGCCAATTCACCCCTCCACTTT.